These 14 T cell receptor beta chains share one sample of origin, sequenced in a study of shared clonotypes between healthy human individuals. Assay used: immunoSEQ multiplex PCR; TCRdb lists only in-frame clones, some missing. Counted here are 550,000 to 600,000 clones, roughly four fifths occurring once; the ten biggest clones make up around 11%. Sequencing input: PBMCs. Receptor source: a woman in her forties in good health. Some clones in this sample may be carry-over from other donors' samples.

This clone turned up a few times. The J gene is TRBJ1-1, the V gene TRBV4-2, with a possible D match to TRBD1 (5 bases). Trimming removed 4 bases from V and 4 bases from J, with 16 bases in between. Per germline, CDR1 LGHNA and CDR2 YNFKEQ. CDR3 length: 15 residues. The CDR3 is CASSRPGTPITEAFF. CDR3 sequence (DNA): TGTGCCAGCAGCCGGCCTGGGACTCCGATCACTGAAGCTTTCTTT.

A word on this clone: Other DNA sequences in this sample translate to the same CDR3. The rearrangement links TRBV27 to TRBJ2-5; TRBD2 aligns across 14 bases. Per the germline V gene, CDR1 is MNHEY and CDR2 is SMNVEV (reference sequence). The CDR3 runs 15 residues. V lost 3 bases to trimming and J lost 4 bases; unmatched junction nucleotides: 1. The CDR3 protein is CASSLGTSGRETQYF. CDR3 DNA sequence: TGTGCCAGCAGTTTGGGGACTAGCGGGAGAGAGACCCAGTACTTC.

The chain carries TRBV25-1 and TRBJ1-2, with 7 bases matching TRBD1. This CDR3 is built from 16 residues. Germline V gene lookup returns CDR1 MGHDK and CDR2 SYGVNS. The trim removed 5 bases at V and 8 bases at J, leaving 17 bases unmatched. The CDR3 protein is CASSPSGFFGQAGYTF. Here the CDR3 DNA reads TGTGCCAGCAGTCCCTCCGGGTTCTTTGGACAGGCCGGCTACACCTTC.

This clone has just one count. The chain links TRBV5-4 to TRBJ1-1; possibly TRBD1 for D (5 bases). This CDR3 comprises 16 residues. Trimming left V 2 bases short and J 1 base short, with 15 bases between. The V gene's germline CDR1 is SGHNT and CDR2 YYREEE (reference sequence). This CDR3 reads CASSFFQGPPNTEAFF. The CDR3 coding sequence is TGTGCCAGCAGCTTTTTCCAGGGCCCCCCGAACACTGAAGCTTTCTTT. The full variable domain, in which reference TRBV5-4 and TRBJ1-1 provide the parts outside the CDR3, is ETGVTQSPTHLIKTRGQQVTLRCSSQSGHNTVSWYQQALGQGPQFIFQYYREEENGRGNFPPRFSGLQFPNYSSELNVNALELDDSALYLCASSFFQGPPNTEAFFGQGTRLTVV.

V usage is TRBV27 and J usage is TRBJ1-5; 7 nucleotides align to TRBD1. Germline V lookup: CDR1 MNHEY, CDR2 SMNVEV (reference sequence). The V segment lost 8 bases and the J segment 0 bases; nucleotides outside the gene matches: 16. This CDR3 is 18 amino acids long. The CDR3 nucleotides are TGTGCCAGCCCCTCAGAACAGGGGACGGACGATAGCAATCAGCCCCAGCATTTT. Translating gives CASPSEQGTDDSNQPQHF.

The chain links TRBV6-5 to TRBJ1-4; the D gene is possibly TRBD1 (6 bases). The CDR3 covers 16 residues. Trimming removed 2 bases from V and 8 bases from J, with 18 bases in between. CDR1 and CDR2 from the germline V gene are MNHEY and SVGAGI. CDR3 protein: CASSYRHRELKEKLFF. The CDR3 DNA reads as TGTGCCAGCAGTTACCGACACAGGGAATTGAAGGAAAAACTGTTTTTT.

Remarks on this clone: A far larger clone is only one base removed, so a read error is likely. The sample contains more than one DNA sequence encoding this CDR3. V gene TRBV7-9 combines with J gene TRBJ1-1; D is ambiguous. Germline values: CDR1 SEHNR, CDR2 FQNEAQ (reference sequence). Trimming cost V 0 bases and J 1 base, with 3 bases left between them. CDR3 length equals 13 residues. The CDR3 here is CASSLAGNTEAFF. CDR3 DNA sequence: TGTGCCAGCAGCTTAGCGGGGAACACTGAAGCTTTCTTT.

V and J are TRBV2 and TRBJ1-2, with unresolved D. Germline CDR1 reads SNHLY; CDR2 reads FYNNEI. Trimming cost V 2 bases and J 7 bases, with 17 bases left between them. CDR3 size: 15 residues. The CDR3 DNA sequence: TGTGCCAGCAGTGAATCCGGAGGCCTGGGAAGTGGCTACACCTTC. This codes for CASSESGGLGSGYTF.

This clone was seen a handful of times. The chain employs TRBV7-2 and TRBJ2-7; 8 nucleotides line up with TRBD1. Germline CDR1 is SGHTA and CDR2 is FQGNSA. V shed 2 bases, J shed 2 bases, and the junction held 11 bases outside the gene matches. CDR3 length: 17 residues. This CDR3 is CASSLRVGGQVTYEQYF. CDR3 DNA sequence: TGTGCCAGCAGCTTACGCGTGGGGGGACAGGTAACCTACGAGCAGTACTTC.

In regard to this clone: Just one base apart from a much larger clone, this may be a read error. The chain recombines TRBV5-1 with TRBJ2-7, with D possibly being TRBD1 or TRBD2 (5 bases each). The germline V gene encodes CDR1 SGHRS and CDR2 YFSETQ. The CDR3 runs 14 residues. CDR3 residues: CTSSFGTSPYEQYF. The CDR3, as DNA: TGCACCAGCAGCTTCGGGACGTCTCCCTACGAGCAGTACTTC. The full variable domain, in which reference TRBV5-1 and TRBJ2-7 provide the parts outside the CDR3, is KAGVTQTPRYLIKTRGQQVTLSCSPISGHRSVSWYQQTPGQGLQFLFEYFSETQRNKGNFPGRFSGRQFSNSRSEMNVSTLELGDSALYLCTSSFGTSPYEQYFGPGTRLTVT.

This clone showed up just once. This may be a read error, as it is one base from a much larger clone. The sample carries other DNA sequences with the same CDR3. The rearrangement links TRBV13 to TRBJ2-7; maybe TRBD2 (5 bases). Germline lookup yields CDR1 PRHDT and CDR2 FYEKMQ (reference sequence). CDR3 length equals 14 residues. Trimming left V 5 bases short and J 5 bases short, with 16 bases between. The CDR3 reads CASSETSSGDEQYF. In DNA, the CDR3 is TGTGCCAGCAGCGAGACCTCGAGCGGCGACGAGCAGTACTTC.

The rearrangement uses TRBV11-2 and TRBJ2-7; D unclear. V lost 5 bases to trimming and J lost 5 bases, with 16 bases between them. This CDR3 has 14 amino acids. Germline CDR1 reads SGHAT; CDR2 reads FQNNGV. The CDR3 loop is CASSRDSLGDEQYF. For the CDR3, the DNA is TGTGCCAGCAGCCGAGACTCCCTTGGGGACGAGCAGTACTTC.

The CDR3 protein is CATGQGRETGELFF. The CDR3 DNA sequence: TGTGCCACGGGACAGGGGAGAGAGACCGGGGAGCTGTTTTTT. The V gene is TRBV7-8, the J gene TRBJ2-2, with 10 bases identical to TRBD1. Losses at the gene ends were 10 bases for V and 5 bases for J; bases not matched to a gene: 7. There are 14 residues in the CDR3. CDR1 and CDR2 from the germline V gene are SGHVS and FQNEAQ.

The genes are TRBV5-1 and TRBJ2-5; D gene ambiguous. CDR1 and CDR2 (germline): SGHRS, YFSETQ. Trimming took off 1 base at V and 5 bases at J, with 9 bases between the two ends. The CDR3 is 13 amino acids. The CDR3: CASSLTPQETQYF. The DNA for the CDR3 is TGCGCCAGCAGCTTGACTCCACAGGAGACCCAGTACTTC.